The 26 T cell receptor beta chains below were found in one sample sequenced in a study of CD8+ T cells in alopecia areata. Isolated RNA was reverse transcribed into cDNA used as the sequencing template. Assay used: immunoSEQ multiplex PCR; TCRdb lists only in-frame clones, some missing. Of 100,000 to 130,000 clones listed, over 55% are singletons. The sample taken for sequencing was NKG2D-low CD8+ T cells sorted from blood. The origin of the receptors is a human donor with alopecia areata.

The chain is built from TRBV7-9 and TRBJ1-5; no reliable D call. The V end lost 5 bases, the J end lost 5 bases, and 10 bases lay between the germline ends. Per the germline V gene, CDR1 is SEHNR and CDR2 is FQNEAQ (reference sequence). CDR3 length equals 13 residues. The chain's CDR3 is CASSPLGDQPQHF. The CDR3 region has the DNA TGTGCCAGCAGCCCATTGGGCGATCAGCCCCAGCATTTT. Variable domain in full (rest from reference TRBV7-9 and TRBJ1-5): DTGVSQNPRHKITKRGQNVTFRCDPISEHNRLYWYRQTLGQGPEFLTYFQNEAQLEKSRLLSDRFSAERPKGSFSTLEIQRTEQGDSAMYLCASSPLGDQPQHFGDGTRLSIL.

This chain uses TRBV7-6 with TRBJ1-1, with TRBD1 as a possible D gene (6 bases). From germline, CDR1 is SGHVS and CDR2 FNYEAQ. The length of the CDR3 is 14 residues. The V end was cut by 0 bases, the J end by 1 base, with 6 bases between. The CDR3 nucleotides are TGTGCCAGCAGCTTAGCAGGGGGGAACACTGAAGCTTTCTTT. This translates into CASSLAGGNTEAFF.

V and J are TRBV10-3 and TRBJ2-1; 10 bases agree with TRBD1. Germline lookup yields CDR1 ENHRY and CDR2 SYGVKD. There are 13 residues in the CDR3. V shed 7 bases and J 6 bases; nucleotides not matched to a gene: 3. CDR3 sequence: CAITRTGGNEQFF. CDR3 nucleotides: TGTGCCATCACCAGGACAGGGGGCAATGAGCAGTTCTTC.

CDR3 sequence reads: CASSLVGQSLYEQYF. For the CDR3, the DNA is TGTGCCAGCAGCTTAGTCGGGCAGAGTCTCTACGAGCAGTACTTC. This chain links TRBV7-3 with TRBJ2-7; D gene uncertain. The CDR3 has 15 residues. V shed 2 bases and J shed 3 bases, with 14 bases lying between them. CDR1 is SGHTA, CDR2 FQGTGA, per germline. Complete variable domain (other parts from reference TRBV7-3 and TRBJ2-7): GAGVSQTPSNKVTEKGKYVELRCDPISGHTALYWYRQSLGQGPEFLIYFQGTGAADDSGLPNDRFFAVRPEGSVSTLKIQRTERGDSAVYLCASSLVGQSLYEQYFGPGTRLTVT.

In its sample, this clone was seen a few times. This chain links TRBV6-5 with TRBJ2-7; D might be TRBD1 (6 bases). Trimming removed 3 bases from V and 7 bases from J, with 16 bases in between. The CDR3 consists of 14 residues. Germline loops: CDR1 MNHEY, CDR2 SVGAGI. This chain's CDR3 is CASSYKTGSWEQYF. CDR3 nucleotides: TGTGCCAGCAGTTATAAGACAGGCAGTTGGGAGCAGTACTTC.

A few counts support this clone. The CDR3 DNA reads TGCGCCAGCAGCCATCTGGGTGTGTTCGGCCCAACTGGGGCCAACGTCCTGACTTTC. The encoded protein is CASSHLGVFGPTGANVLTF. The chain uses TRBV5-1 and TRBJ2-6; D not certain. The length of the CDR3 is 19 residues. Germline-derived CDR1 and CDR2 are SGHRS and YFSETQ. V lost 4 bases to trimming and J lost 2 bases, with 22 bases between them.

This sequence joins TRBV6-1 and TRBJ1-2; 9 nucleotides align to TRBD1. V shed 2 bases and J 3 bases; nucleotides not matched to a gene: 4. The length of the CDR3 is 15 residues. Germline V gene lookup returns CDR1 MNHNS and CDR2 SASEGT. The CDR3 bases are TGTGCCAGCAGTGAAAGAACAGGGGGCTACTATGGCTACACCTTC. Its protein is CASSERTGGYYGYTF.

A single count supports this clone. CDR3 amino acids: CSVERIGGRTEAFF. CDR3 coding DNA: TGCAGCGTTGAAAGGATCGGGGGGCGGACTGAAGCTTTCTTT. V is TRBV29-1 and J is TRBJ1-1, with D possibly TRBD1 on 6 matching bases. The germline V gene encodes CDR1 SQVTM and CDR2 ANQGSEA. The CDR3 extends over 14 amino acids. The V and J ends lost 2 bases and 5 bases respectively, with 15 bases between them.

The chain is built from TRBV28 and TRBJ2-7; weak D call: TRBD1 (6 bases). This CDR3 has 15 residues. The V gene's germline CDR1 is MDHEN and CDR2 SYDVKM. Between the trimmed V and J ends, which lost 5 bases and 2 bases, there was a span of 16 bases. CDR3 DNA sequence: TGTGCCAGCAGTCCAAGGACAGAGTTGCCCTACGAGCAGTACTTC. Residues: CASSPRTELPYEQYF.

This clone was detected a few times. V is TRBV5-1 and J is TRBJ2-7; D not certain. Germline-derived CDR1 and CDR2 are SGHRS and YFSETQ. Trimming shortened V by 1 base and J by 2 bases, and 4 bases separated the two germline ends. The CDR3 runs 12 residues. In DNA, the CDR3 is TGCGCCAGCAGCTTGACCCCCTACGAGCAGTACTTC. Translating it yields CASSLTPYEQYF.

The chain carries TRBV9 and TRBJ1-2; D remains ambiguous. The ends were cut back, 4 bases at V and 3 bases at J, with 13 bases in the middle. CDR3 size: 14 residues. Per the germline V gene, CDR1 is SGDLS and CDR2 is YYNGEE. CDR3 in DNA: TGTGCCAGCAGCATGATGGCCGGGGACTATGGCTACACCTTC. Protein: CASSMMAGDYGYTF. The full variable domain, completed using reference TRBV9 and TRBJ1-2, is DSGVTQTPKHLITATGQRVTLRCSPRSGDLSVYWYQQSLDQGLQFLIQYYNGEERAKGNILERFSAQQFPDLHSELNLSSLELGDSALYFCASSMMAGDYGYTFGSGTRLTVV.

The chain combines TRBV28 with TRBJ2-2, with D uncertain. The germline V gene encodes CDR1 MDHEN and CDR2 SYDVKM. The CDR3 length is 13 residues. Trimming stripped 5 bases from V and 4 bases from J, with 8 bases between. CDR3 DNA: TGTGCCAGCAGTCTTGCTGGCACCGGGGAGCTGTTTTTT. It is translated as CASSLAGTGELFF.

With respect to this clone: Other DNA sequences from this sample encode an identical CDR3 as well. The rearrangement joins TRBV6-6 to TRBJ2-1; D gene uncertain. The CDR3 loop spans 12 amino acids. The germline gives CDR1 MNHNY, CDR2 SVGAGI (reference sequence). The germline V and J ends were trimmed by 0 bases and 7 bases, with 4 bases remaining between them. As DNA, the CDR3 is TGTGCCAGCAGTTACTCAACTAATGAGCAGTTCTTC. It codes for CASSYSTNEQFF.

The gene calls are TRBV28 and TRBJ2-7; 7 bases map to TRBD1. The V gene end was trimmed by 5 bases and the J gene end by 7 bases; junction bases not matched to a gene: 11. The CDR3 loop spans 14 amino acids. The germline gives CDR1 MDHEN, CDR2 SYDVKM. The CDR3 loop reads CASSKQGILGEQYF. Here the CDR3 DNA reads TGTGCCAGCAGTAAACAGGGGATCTTGGGGGAGCAGTACTTC. The whole variable domain, remainder taken from reference TRBV28 and TRBJ2-7, is DVKVTQSSRYLVKRTGEKVFLECVQDMDHENMFWYRQDPGLGLRLIYFSYDVKMKEKGDIPEGYSVSREKKERFSLILESASTNQTSMYLCASSKQGILGEQYFGPGTRLTVT.

This clone was observed many times. J is TRBJ2-1 and V is TRBV5-6; D is uncertain. The CDR3 is 13 amino acids. Trimming left V 2 bases short and J 9 bases short, with 12 bases between. In germline, CDR1 is SGHDT, CDR2 YYEEEE. Here the CDR3 reads CASSFGTTTEQFF. The CDR3 bases are TGTGCCAGCAGCTTCGGAACAACCACTGAGCAGTTCTTC.

This clone was detected once. V usage is TRBV5-1 and J usage is TRBJ2-7, with D possibly TRBD1 on 6 matching bases. The CDR3 extends over 15 amino acids. Trimming shortened V by 4 bases and J by 2 bases, and 16 bases separated the two germline ends. The germline CDR1 and CDR2 sequences are SGHRS and YFSETQ. CDR3 region: CASSPEPGTTYEQYF. The DNA for the CDR3 is TGCGCCAGCAGCCCGGAACCCGGGACAACCTACGAGCAGTACTTC.

This clone was detected a few times. V and J are TRBV6-5 and TRBJ1-2; D is undetermined. Germline V gene sequence: CDR1 MNHEY, CDR2 SVGAGI. The CDR3 contains 13 residues. The V and J ends lost 6 bases and 7 bases respectively, with 15 bases between them. CDR3: CASSLRQAGGYTF. In nucleotides, the CDR3 is TGTGCCAGCAGCTTACGGCAGGCTGGTGGCTACACCTTC.

In its sample, this clone was seen a few times. The J gene is TRBJ1-5, the V gene TRBV7-3, with a tentative D call TRBD1 (5 bases). The germline V and J ends were trimmed by 3 bases and 2 bases, with 8 bases remaining between them. The CDR3 contains 14 residues. Germline loops: CDR1 SGHTA, CDR2 FQGTGA. DNA of the CDR3: TGTGCCAGCAGCTTGCAAGGGGGCAATCAGCCCCAGCATTTT. Residues: CASSLQGGNQPQHF.

The genes are TRBV19 and TRBJ1-5, with D uncertain. The CDR3 totals 12 residues. Germline V gives CDR1 LNHDA, CDR2 SQIVND (reference sequence). Trimming left V 1 base short and J 7 bases short, with 5 bases between. In nucleotides, the CDR3 is TGTGCCAGTAGTATAGGAGGACAGCCCCAGCATTTT. Its translation: CASSIGGQPQHF.

This clone was counted between two and nine times. The chain combines TRBV29-1 with TRBJ2-1; possible D gene TRBD2, 5 bases. The CDR3 has 12 amino acids. Germline loops: CDR1 SQVTM, CDR2 ANQGSEA. The CDR3 nucleotides read TGCAGTGCCCGCACCGGGGTGGATGAGCAGTTCTTC. It codes for CSARTGVDEQFF.

Only a few counts were recorded for this clone. The chain carries TRBV12-5 and TRBJ2-5; D not resolved. The J call could be wrong; TRBJ2-7 is a better fit for the DNA end. This CDR3 region has 12 residues. Germline V gene sequence: CDR1 LGHNT, CDR2 FRNRAP. CDR3 in amino acids: CASGLTVHEQYF. CDR3 nucleotides: TGTGCTAGTGGTTTGACAGTACACGAGCAGTACTTC.

V gene TRBV7-9 combines with J gene TRBJ1-1; D is undetermined. CDR1 SEHNR and CDR2 FQNEAQ come from the germline V gene (reference sequence). CDR3 length equals 13 residues. Trimming removed 5 bases at V and 4 bases at J, with 11 bases between. CDR3 residues: CASSGGWTTEAFF. CDR3 nucleotides: TGTGCCAGCAGCGGCGGGTGGACCACTGAAGCTTTCTTT.

This clone was detected a few times. The rearrangement uses TRBV28 and TRBJ2-7; the D gene is possibly TRBD2 (5 bases). Trimming stripped 7 bases from V and 3 bases from J, with 10 bases between. The germline V gene encodes CDR1 MDHEN and CDR2 SYDVKM. The CDR3 extends over 12 amino acids. CDR3 bases: TGTGCCAGCACTAATCGGGGCTACGAGCAGTACTTC. Residues: CASTNRGYEQYF.

The chain recombines TRBV6-5 with TRBJ2-3, with D uncertain. V was pared by 2 bases and J by 2 bases, with 5 bases between. CDR3 length equals 13 residues. Germline assignment: CDR1 MNHEY and CDR2 SVGAGI. CDR3 in DNA: TGTGCCAGCAGTTACGCGTACACAGATACGCAGTATTTT. Its protein product is CASSYAYTDTQYF.

V is TRBV27 and J is TRBJ2-1; TRBD2 matches 8 bases. V lost 1 base and J lost 5; bases outside the gene matches: 7. This CDR3 spans 16 amino acids. Germline V gives CDR1 MNHEY, CDR2 SMNVEV (reference sequence). Here the CDR3 reads CASSLYGGGNHNEQFF. Written as DNA, the CDR3 is TGTGCCAGCAGTTTATACGGGGGGGGCAACCACAATGAGCAGTTCTTC.

V gene TRBV29-1 combines with J gene TRBJ2-5; the D is unclear. CDR1 SQVTM and CDR2 ANQGSEA come from the germline V gene. The CDR3 sequence is 12 residues long. The V gene lost 2 bases and the J gene lost 0 bases, with 4 bases spanning the gap. The CDR3 region is CSVETYQETQYF. The CDR3 DNA reads as TGCAGCGTTGAAACGTACCAAGAGACCCAGTACTTC.